The next 21 T cell receptor beta chains were all read from a single sample in a study of blood T cell repertoires in COVID-19. Produced via immunoSEQ multiplex PCR; TCRdb's table is partial and in-frame only. The table records 50,000 to 55,000 clones, 82% of them present only once. The specimen sequenced was peripheral blood. All receptors derive from a man aged 80 or over with COVID-19, enrolled during active disease.

The chain is built from TRBV19 and TRBJ1-4; a weak D match, TRBD1 (6 bases). Germline V gives CDR1 LNHDA, CDR2 SQIVND (reference sequence). The CDR3 runs 16 residues. V lost 2 bases, J lost 3 bases, and 13 bases lay in between. CDR3 in amino acids: CASSILRDTANEKLFF. The CDR3 DNA is TGTGCCAGTAGTATACTCAGGGACACGGCTAATGAAAAACTGTTTTTT.

The V gene is TRBV19, the J gene TRBJ1-6; 9 bases align to TRBD1. Germline values: CDR1 LNHDA, CDR2 SQIVND (reference sequence). The CDR3 has 13 residues. The ends lost 4 bases at V and 9 bases at J; junction bases unmatched: 1. The CDR3 sequence is CASSTDRGSPLHF. The CDR3 DNA reads TGTGCCAGTAGTACGGACAGGGGTTCACCCCTCCACTTT.

The chain recombines TRBV19 with TRBJ1-5; no definite D call. From germline, CDR1 is LNHDA and CDR2 SQIVND (reference sequence). CDR3 length equals 15 residues. Trimming took 9 bases from V and 2 from J, leaving 17 bases between them. In DNA form, the CDR3 reads TGTGCCAGCCGGGGTGGGGTTGTTGGCAATCAGCCCCAGCATTTT. Its protein is CASRGGVVGNQPQHF.

This clone was counted only a few times. The gene calls are TRBV6-5 and TRBJ1-2, with TRBD1 identical over 10 bases. The germline gives CDR1 MNHEY, CDR2 SVGAGI. The CDR3 covers 16 residues. J was trimmed by 4 bases and V by 2 bases; bases with no gene match: 7. The DNA of the CDR3 is TGTGCCAGCAGTTACGAGCGGGACAGGGGTAGCTATGGCTACACCTTC. It specifies CASSYERDRGSYGYTF.

Only a few counts were recorded for this clone. This chain joins TRBV7-6 and TRBJ2-2; D may be TRBD1 (6 bases). Germline V gene lookup returns CDR1 SGHVS and CDR2 FNYEAQ. This CDR3 contains 16 residues. Trimming removed 2 bases at V and 3 bases at J, with 13 bases between. CDR3 region: CASSLPGAEDTGELFF. CDR3 DNA sequence: TGTGCCAGCAGCTTACCAGGGGCTGAGGACACCGGGGAGCTGTTTTTT.

This chain joins TRBV7-9 and TRBJ1-1, with a possible D match to TRBD1 (6 bases). From germline, CDR1 is SEHNR and CDR2 FQNEAQ (reference sequence). V gave up 3 bases and J gave up 4 bases, with 12 bases separating them. The CDR3 has 14 residues. The CDR3 region is CASSFGGASTEAFF. Written as DNA, the CDR3 is TGTGCCAGCAGCTTCGGGGGGGCGTCCACTGAAGCTTTCTTT.

The CDR3 DNA follows: TGTGCCAGCACCAGGGGGCCCACCGGGGAGCTGTTTTTT. Amino acids: CASTRGPTGELFF. V is TRBV6-5 and J is TRBJ2-2, with 8 bases identical to TRBD1. Germline CDR1 and CDR2: MNHEY and SVGAGI. V shed 7 bases, J shed 4 bases, and the junction held 2 bases outside the gene matches. This CDR3 is 13 amino acids long.

CDR3 DNA sequence: TGTGCCACCAGCAGGGTCACAGGGGACTATGGCTACACCTTC. Amino acid sequence: CATSRVTGDYGYTF. The V call is TRBV15, the J call TRBJ1-2; 7 bases are a match to TRBD1. Germline values: CDR1 LNHNV, CDR2 YYDKDF (reference sequence). Trimming cost V 3 bases and J 3 bases; bases outside gene matches: 4. CDR3 length equals 14 residues.

V and J are TRBV5-1 and TRBJ1-1; a possible D gene is TRBD1 (6 bases). Between the trimmed V and J ends, which lost 4 bases and 5 bases, there was a span of 18 bases. The CDR3 is 15 amino acids. Germline-derived CDR1 and CDR2 are SGHRS and YFSETQ. CDR3 sequence: CASSSLQGSGTEAFF. The CDR3, as DNA: TGCGCCAGCAGCAGTTTACAGGGATCGGGAACTGAAGCTTTCTTT. Based on the CDR3 plus reference TRBV5-1 and TRBJ1-1, the full variable domain is KAGVTQTPRYLIKTRGQQVTLSCSPISGHRSVSWYQQTPGQGLQFLFEYFSETQRNKGNFPGRFSGRQFSNSRSEMNVSTLELGDSALYLCASSSLQGSGTEAFFGQGTRLTVV.

The J gene is TRBJ2-5, the V gene TRBV14; 10 bases match TRBD2. V was clipped by 1 base and J by 4 bases; unmatched bases: 9. Germline loops: CDR1 SGHDN, CDR2 FVKESK. CDR3 length: 17 amino acids. As DNA, the CDR3 is TGTGCCAGCAGCCAAGTCCGCCGGGCTAGCGGGGGAGAGACCCAGTACTTC. Translation gives CASSQVRRASGGETQYF.

This chain joins TRBV3-1 (or the pseudogene TRBV3-2) and TRBJ2-2, with TRBD1 matching over 7 bases. The trim removed 0 bases at V and 2 bases at J, leaving 9 bases unmatched. The CDR3 runs 18 residues. Germline loops: CDR1 LGHDT, CDR2 YNNKEL (reference sequence). The CDR3 nucleotides are TGTGCCAGCAGCCAAGATTTGTTAGGGGGCGTCAACACCGGGGAGCTGTTTTTT. Translation gives CASSQDLLGGVNTGELFF.

The rearrangement joins TRBV6-2 or TRBV6-3 to TRBJ1-5; TRBD1 aligns across 7 bases. This CDR3 is 16 amino acids long. After removal of 8 bases from V and 2 bases from J, the junction contained 12 bases not matched to a gene. Germline V gives CDR1 MNHEY, CDR2 SVGEGT. The DNA for the CDR3 is TGTGCCAGCCGTTCAAACAGGGGAGGAGGCAATCAGCCCCAGCATTTT. Amino acids: CASRSNRGGGNQPQHF.

This chain joins TRBV7-6 and TRBJ2-3; D call uncertain. CDR1 SGHVS and CDR2 FNYEAQ come from the germline V gene. This CDR3 is 14 amino acids long. Trimming took 6 bases from V and 3 from J, leaving 13 bases between them. CDR3 nucleotide sequence: TGTGCCAGCAGTTCTCACTTCCGAACAGATACGCAGTATTTT. Translation gives CASSSHFRTDTQYF.

This clone occurred once. The chain recombines TRBV19 with TRBJ1-2; no clear D gene. Looked up from germline, CDR1 is LNHDA and CDR2 is SQIVND (reference sequence). V lost 5 bases, J lost 2 bases, and 6 bases lay in between. The CDR3 spans 12 residues. The CDR3 nucleotides read TGTGCCAGTAGTTGGAGGAACTATGGCTACACCTTC. It specifies CASSWRNYGYTF.

The V call is TRBV5-6, the J call TRBJ1-4; the match to TRBD1 covers 7 bases. Germline CDR1 SGHDT, CDR2 YYEEEE. Trimming removed 4 bases from V and 6 bases from J; junction bases left unmatched: 9. This CDR3 is built from 15 residues. DNA of the CDR3: TGTGCCAGCAGCAACGACAGGGCCAAGGATGAAAAACTGTTTTTT. Its translation: CASSNDRAKDEKLFF.

The chain has TRBV6-5 and TRBJ2-1, with 7 positions matching TRBD2. CDR1 MNHEY and CDR2 SVGAGI come from the germline V gene. Trimming took 4 bases from V and 9 from J; bases not matched to a gene: 12. CDR3 length: 15 residues. The CDR3 reads CASSSSSGKTAEQFF. DNA for the CDR3: TGTGCCAGCAGTTCATCTAGCGGCAAGACCGCTGAGCAGTTCTTC.

V usage is TRBV5-1 and J usage is TRBJ1-1; 9 nucleotides match TRBD1. The CDR3 runs to 15 residues. CDR1 is SGHRS, CDR2 YFSETQ, per germline. After removal of 3 bases from V and 0 bases from J, the junction contained 3 bases not matched to a gene. CDR3: CASSSRTGVNTEAFF. The CDR3 nucleotides read TGCGCCAGCAGCTCGCGGACAGGGGTGAACACTGAAGCTTTCTTT.

The CDR3 is CASSFHRVSMEKLFF. The CDR3 DNA reads TGTGCCAGCAGCTTTCACAGGGTATCGATGGAAAAACTGTTTTTT. The chain uses TRBV7-8 and TRBJ1-4; a weak D match, TRBD1 (6 bases). Germline lookup yields CDR1 SGHVS and CDR2 FQNEAQ. The germline V and J ends were trimmed by 3 bases and 8 bases, with 16 bases remaining between them. This CDR3 comprises 15 residues.

The J gene is TRBJ1-5, the V gene TRBV6-2 or TRBV6-3; D perhaps matches TRBD1 (6 bases). CDR1 is MNHEY and CDR2 is SVGEGT in the germline V gene. Trimming stripped 5 bases from V and 0 bases from J, with 11 bases between. The CDR3 contains 15 residues. CDR3 amino acids: CASSTGRYSNQPQHF. CDR3 nucleotides: TGTGCCAGCAGTACAGGGAGATATAGCAATCAGCCCCAGCATTTT.

The chain couples TRBV29-1 to TRBJ2-5; 7 nucleotides match TRBD2. V trimming: 6 bases; J trimming: 6 bases; junction bases outside the gene matches: 13. The CDR3 is 14 amino acids. Germline lookup yields CDR1 SQVTM and CDR2 ANQGSEA. The CDR3 nucleotides read TGCAGCGTCGACGGGACTACGTGGGGAAAGACCCAGTACTTC. Protein: CSVDGTTWGKTQYF.

This clone was recorded once. The chain combines TRBV7-2 with TRBJ1-2, with 10 nucleotides matching TRBD1. With 5 bases clipped from V and 8 bases from J, the junction kept 11 bases outside the gene matches. From germline, CDR1 is SGHTA and CDR2 FQGNSA. The CDR3 loop spans 15 amino acids. CDR3 coding DNA: TGTGCCAGCAGCCGTACCCGACAGGGGGCGGTCGGCTACACCTTC. Amino acid sequence: CASSRTRQGAVGYTF.